The present T cell receptor beta chain was sequenced within a study of control samples from healthy donors and cancer patients. In germline, CDR1 is SNHLY, CDR2 FYNNEI. Trimming took off 8 bases at V and 0 bases at J, with 18 bases between the two ends. CDR3 length: 16 residues. TCRdb keeps only in-frame clones here, not all; method: immunoSEQ multiplex PCR. This repertoire shows some 39,000 clones, around four fifths found once; its top ten account for around a fifth. The sequencing input was PBMCs. The V gene is TRBV2, the J gene TRBJ2-3; D perhaps matches TRBD2 (7 bases). The TCR was taken from a woman aged 60 to 75 with lung cancer. The CDR3 bases are TGTGCCAGCGGGGACATGGGGGGACTAAGCACAGATACGCAGTATTTT. It codes for CASGDMGGLSTDTQYF.